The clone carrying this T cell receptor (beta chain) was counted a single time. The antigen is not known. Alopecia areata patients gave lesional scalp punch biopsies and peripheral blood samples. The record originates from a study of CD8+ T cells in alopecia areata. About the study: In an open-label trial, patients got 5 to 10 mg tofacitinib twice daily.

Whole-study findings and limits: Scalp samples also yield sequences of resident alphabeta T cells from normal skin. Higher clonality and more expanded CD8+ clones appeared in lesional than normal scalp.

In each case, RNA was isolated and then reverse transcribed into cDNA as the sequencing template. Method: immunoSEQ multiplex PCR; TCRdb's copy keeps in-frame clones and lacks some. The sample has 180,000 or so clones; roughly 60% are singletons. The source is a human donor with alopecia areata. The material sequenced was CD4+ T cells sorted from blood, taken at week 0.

In nucleotides, the CDR3 is TGCAGCGTTGAAAAGGGTAGAAAGGCGTATGGCTACACCTTC. Its protein is CSVEKGRKAYGYTF. The rearrangement links TRBV29-1 to TRBJ1-2, with D uncertain. The CDR3 loop spans 14 amino acids. Germline CDR1 SQVTM, CDR2 ANQGSEA. Trimming took 2 bases from V and 5 from J, leaving 15 bases between them. Supplemented by reference TRBV29-1 and TRBJ1-2, the full variable domain reads SAVISQKPSRDICQRGTSLTIQCQVDSQVTMMFWYRQQPGQSLTLIATANQGSEATYESGFVIDKFPISRPNLTFSTLTVSNMSPEDSSIYLCSVEKGRKAYGYTFGSGTRLTVV.